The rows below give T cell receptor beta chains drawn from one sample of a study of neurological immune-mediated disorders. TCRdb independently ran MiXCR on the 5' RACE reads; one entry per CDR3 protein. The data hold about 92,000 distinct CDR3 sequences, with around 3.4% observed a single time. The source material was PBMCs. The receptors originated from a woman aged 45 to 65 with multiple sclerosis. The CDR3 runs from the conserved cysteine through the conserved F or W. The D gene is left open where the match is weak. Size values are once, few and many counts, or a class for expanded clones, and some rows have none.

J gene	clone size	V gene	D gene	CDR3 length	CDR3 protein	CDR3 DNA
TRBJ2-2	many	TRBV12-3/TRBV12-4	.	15	CASSLVVVNTGELFF	TGTGCCAGCAGTTTAGTCGTCGTGAACACCGGGGAGCTGTTTTTT
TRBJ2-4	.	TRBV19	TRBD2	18	CASRDLAGGLKTKNIQYF	TGTGCCAGTAGGGATTTAGCGGGGGGGCTAAAGACCAAAAACATTCAGTACTTC
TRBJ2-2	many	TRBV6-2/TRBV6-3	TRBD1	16	CASRLFRDRNTGELFF	TGTGCCAGCAGATTGTTCCGGGACAGGAACACCGGGGAGCTGTTTTTT
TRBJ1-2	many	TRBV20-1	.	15	CSAREGASGEFGYTF	TGCAGTGCTAGAGAGGGGGCATCAGGCGAATTCGGCTACACCTTC
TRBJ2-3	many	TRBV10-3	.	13	CAISLSLSNTQYF	TGTGCCATCAGTCTCTCCCTTTCAAATACGCAGTATTTT
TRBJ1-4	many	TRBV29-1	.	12	CSVVKENEKLFF	TGCAGCGTTGTTAAGGAGAATGAAAAACTGTTTTTT
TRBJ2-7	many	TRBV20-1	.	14	CSARDPGQTYEQYF	TGCAGTGCTAGAGATCCCGGGCAGACCTACGAGCAGTACTTC
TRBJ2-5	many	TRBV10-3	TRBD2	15	CATTLAGGVQETQYF	TGTGCCACAACACTAGCGGGGGGTGTACAAGAGACCCAGTACTTC
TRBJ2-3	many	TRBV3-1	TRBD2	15	CASSQEPSGTDTQYF	TGTGCCAGCAGCCAAGAACCTAGCGGGACAGATACGCAGTATTTT
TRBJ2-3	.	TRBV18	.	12	CDSSTLGDTQYF	TGTGACAGCTCAACACTCGGGGATACGCAGTATTTT
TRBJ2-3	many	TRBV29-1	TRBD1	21	CSVALGQPRGRVPRFTDTQYF	TGCAGCGTCGCCTTGGGACAGCCTAGGGGCCGCGTCCCGCGATTCACAGATACGCAGTATTTT
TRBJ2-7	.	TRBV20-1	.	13	CSARDLHSYEQYF	TGCAGTGCTAGAGATCTTCACAGCTACGAGCAGTACTTC
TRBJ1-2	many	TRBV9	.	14	CASNLAGERYGYTF	TGTGCCAGCAATCTAGCAGGGGAGCGCTATGGCTACACCTTC
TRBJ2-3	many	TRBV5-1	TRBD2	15	CASSLGLAVTDTQYF	TGCGCCAGCAGCTTGGGACTAGCGGTCACAGATACGCAGTATTTT
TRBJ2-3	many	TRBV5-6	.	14	CASSFLRGTDTQYF	TGTGCCAGCAGCTTCCTTAGGGGAACAGATACGCAGTATTTT
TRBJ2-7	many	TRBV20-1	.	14	CSARDRQAVYEQYF	TGCAGTGCTAGAGATCGGCAGGCAGTGTACGAGCAGTACTTC
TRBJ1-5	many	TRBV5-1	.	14	CASSLGSVNQPQHF	TGCGCCAGCAGCTTGGGGTCCGTCAATCAGCCCCAGCATTTT
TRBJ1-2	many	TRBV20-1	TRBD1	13	CSATSGQNYGYTF	TGCAGTGCTACGTCGGGACAGAACTATGGCTACACCTTC
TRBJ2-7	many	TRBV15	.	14	CATSRGRGSYEQYF	TGTGCCACCAGCAGGGGCCGGGGGTCCTACGAGCAGTACTTC
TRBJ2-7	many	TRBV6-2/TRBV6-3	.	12	CASSYWVGEQYF	TGTGCCAGCAGTTACTGGGTGGGCGAGCAGTACTTC
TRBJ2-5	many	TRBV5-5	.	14	CASSSTKGGETQYF	TGTGCCAGCAGCTCTACCAAAGGAGGGGAGACCCAGTACTTC
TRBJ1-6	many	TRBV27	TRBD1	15	CASSLSTGGNSPLHF	TGTGCCAGCAGTTTATCGACAGGGGGCAATTCACCCCTCCACTTT
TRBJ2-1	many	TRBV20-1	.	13	CSALPGLHNEQFF	TGCAGTGCGCTTCCGGGACTGCACAATGAGCAGTTCTTC
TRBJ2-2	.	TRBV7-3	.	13	CASSLSSPGELFF	TGTGCCAGCAGCTTAAGCAGTCCCGGGGAGCTGTTTTTT
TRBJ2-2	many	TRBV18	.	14	CASSPIRSAGELFF	TGTGCCAGCTCACCAATCAGATCGGCCGGGGAGCTGTTTTTT
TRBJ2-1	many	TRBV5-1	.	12	CASSPAGTEQFF	TGCGCCAGCAGCCCGGCGGGGACTGAGCAGTTCTTC
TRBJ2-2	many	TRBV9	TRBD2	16	CASSVLAGSNTGELFF	TGTGCCAGCAGCGTACTAGCGGGGTCGAACACCGGGGAGCTGTTTTTT
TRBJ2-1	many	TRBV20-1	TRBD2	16	CSARGALAGGYNEQFF	TGCAGTGCTAGAGGGGCACTAGCGGGGGGTTACAATGAGCAGTTCTTC
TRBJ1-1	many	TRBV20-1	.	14	CSASMRSGRSEAFF	TGCAGTGCTAGTATGAGGTCAGGGAGATCTGAAGCTTTCTTT
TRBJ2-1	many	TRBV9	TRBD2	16	CASTPEGGAGVDEQFF	TGTGCCAGCACCCCGGAAGGGGGAGCGGGGGTCGATGAGCAGTTCTTC
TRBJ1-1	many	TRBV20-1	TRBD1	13	CSVKTGRDTEAFF	TGCAGTGTTAAGACAGGGAGGGACACTGAAGCTTTCTTT
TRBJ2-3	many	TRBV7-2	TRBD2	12	CASSLGLADEYF	TGTGCCAGCAGCCTCGGACTAGCGGATGAGTATTTT
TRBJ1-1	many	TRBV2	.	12	CASSKQGTEAFF	TGTGCCAGCAGTAAACAGGGAACTGAAGCTTTCTTT
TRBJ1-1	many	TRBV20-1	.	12	CSAQFQGTEAFF	TGCAGTGCTCAATTCCAGGGGACTGAAGCTTTCTTT
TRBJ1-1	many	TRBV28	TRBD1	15	CASSPTTDRGTEAFF	TGTGCCAGCAGCCCAACCACCGACAGGGGCACTGAAGCTTTCTTT
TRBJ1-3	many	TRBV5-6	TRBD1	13	CASRRTGGNTIYF	TGTGCCAGCAGAAGGACAGGGGGAAACACCATATATTTT
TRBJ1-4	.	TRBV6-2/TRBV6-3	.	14	CASSLSGANEKLFF	TGTGCCAGTTCCTTATCGGGAGCTAATGAAAAACTGTTTTTT
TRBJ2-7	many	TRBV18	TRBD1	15	CASSLGQGGTYEQYF	TGTGCCAGCTCCCTCGGACAGGGTGGCACCTACGAGCAGTACTTC
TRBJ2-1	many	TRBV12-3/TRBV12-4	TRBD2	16	CASSLPRQRGKNEQFF	TGTGCCAGCAGTTTACCCCGGCAGCGGGGGAAGAATGAGCAGTTCTTC
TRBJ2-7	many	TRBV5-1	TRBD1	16	CASSLVSGQASYEQYF	TGCGCCAGCAGCTTGGTCTCGGGACAGGCCTCCTACGAGCAGTACTTC
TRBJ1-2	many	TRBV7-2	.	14	CASIGWGTGYGYTF	TGTGCCAGCATCGGTTGGGGTACGGGGTATGGCTACACCTTC
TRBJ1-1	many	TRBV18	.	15	CASSPSVGGDREAFF	TGTGCCAGCTCACCCAGCGTGGGGGGGGATCGTGAAGCTTTCTTT
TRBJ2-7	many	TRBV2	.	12	CASRGRWYEQYF	TGTGCCAGCAGAGGACGGTGGTACGAGCAGTACTTC
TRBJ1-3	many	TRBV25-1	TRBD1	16	CASRQTGAYSGNTIYF	TGTGCCAGCAGGCAGACAGGGGCCTACTCTGGAAACACCATATATTTT
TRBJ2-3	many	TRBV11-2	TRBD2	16	CASTVLSGTSTDTQYF	TGTGCCAGCACCGTTCTAAGCGGGACTAGCACAGATACGCAGTATTTT
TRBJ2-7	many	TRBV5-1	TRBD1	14	CASSLGDRGYEQYF	TGCGCCAGCAGCTTGGGGGACAGGGGTTACGAGCAGTACTTC
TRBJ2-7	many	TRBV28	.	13	CASEGQLSYEQYF	TGTGCCAGCGAGGGGCAGCTCTCCTACGAGCAGTACTTC
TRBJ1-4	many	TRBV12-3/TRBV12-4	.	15	CASSLLSVANEKLFF	TGTGCCAGCAGTTTACTGTCCGTTGCTAATGAAAAACTGTTTTTT
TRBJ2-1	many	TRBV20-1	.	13	CSGSAGANNEQFF	TGCAGTGGCTCTGCGGGGGCTAACAATGAGCAGTTCTTC
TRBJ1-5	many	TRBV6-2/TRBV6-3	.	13	CASSPGFLQPQHF	TGTGCCAGCAGTCCGGGATTCCTACAGCCCCAGCATTTT
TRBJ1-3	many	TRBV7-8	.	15	CASSLGAGLGNTIYF	TGTGCCAGCAGCTTAGGCGCAGGGTTGGGAAACACCATATATTTT
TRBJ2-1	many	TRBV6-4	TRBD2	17	CASSDWTSGGADNEQFF	TGTGCCAGCAGTGACTGGACTAGCGGGGGGGCCGACAATGAGCAGTTCTTC
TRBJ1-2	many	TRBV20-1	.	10	CSSGAYGYTF	TGCAGTTCTGGGGCGTATGGCTACACCTTC